Listed here are 20 T cell receptor beta chains from one sample, sequenced in a study of blood T cell repertoires in COVID-19. Some clones are missing from TCRdb's copy, which holds only in-frame ones; the method was immunoSEQ multiplex PCR. The table lists some 130,000 clones, roughly four fifths of them singletons. Sequencing was carried out using peripheral blood. These receptor sequences come from a man at least 80 years old with acute or convalescent COVID-19.

The chain is built from TRBV28 and TRBJ2-3, with 8 bases aligning to TRBD2. The trim removed 6 bases at V and 0 bases at J, leaving 8 bases unmatched. CDR3 size: 16 residues. The V gene's germline CDR1 is MDHEN and CDR2 SYDVKM. CDR3 protein: CASSSIAGRSTDTQYF. CDR3 coding DNA: TGTGCCAGCAGCTCTATAGCGGGGAGGAGCACAGATACGCAGTATTTT. The full variable domain, with the rest looked up from reference TRBV28 and TRBJ2-3, is DVKVTQSSRYLVKRTGEKVFLECVQDMDHENMFWYRQDPGLGLRLIYFSYDVKMKEKGDIPEGYSVSREKKERFSLILESASTNQTSMYLCASSSIAGRSTDTQYFGPGTRLTVL.

This clone occurred once. The V and J genes are TRBV19 and TRBJ1-2, with D perhaps matching TRBD1 (5 bases). Trimming took off 7 bases at V and 4 bases at J, with 16 bases between the two ends. This CDR3 is 14 amino acids long. Germline V gives CDR1 LNHDA, CDR2 SQIVND (reference sequence). CDR3: CASNYPGLGYGYTF. The CDR3 DNA is TGTGCCAGTAACTACCCAGGGCTGGGCTATGGCTACACCTTC.

The V call is TRBV28, the J call TRBJ1-2; 8 positions match TRBD1. This CDR3 has 16 amino acids. Germline V gene data show CDR1 as MDHEN and CDR2 as SYDVKM. V was clipped by 5 bases and J by 0 bases; unmatched bases: 8. The CDR3 nucleotides read TGTGCCAGCAGTCCACTGGACAGGGCGGCTAACTATGGCTACACCTTC. It codes for CASSPLDRAANYGYTF.

Only a few counts were recorded for this clone. The V call is TRBV6-2 or TRBV6-3, the J call TRBJ2-5; no reliable D call. The CDR3 loop spans 15 amino acids. V lost 0 bases and J lost 0, with 8 bases in between. Per the germline V gene, CDR1 is MNHEY and CDR2 is SVGEGT. The chain's CDR3 is CASSYSEQYQETQYF. The CDR3 DNA reads TGTGCCAGCAGTTACTCCGAACAGTACCAAGAGACCCAGTACTTC.

This clone was seen a handful of times. The V gene is TRBV28, the J gene TRBJ1-2; D perhaps matches TRBD1 (6 bases). The CDR3 has 16 residues. Trimming took off 6 bases at V and 0 bases at J, with 17 bases between the two ends. Germline V gives CDR1 MDHEN, CDR2 SYDVKM. CDR3 sequence reads: CASSPYGTHSNYGYTF. The CDR3 DNA sequence: TGTGCCAGCAGCCCTTATGGGACACACTCTAACTATGGCTACACCTTC.

This clone was seen a few times. The genes are TRBV25-1 and TRBJ1-1; D unresolved. With 1 base removed from V and 3 bases from J, the gap between germline ends came to 12 bases. CDR1 and CDR2 (germline): MGHDK, SYGVNS. The CDR3 consists of 15 residues. The CDR3 loop is CASSEFRSGDTEAFF. The CDR3 DNA reads as TGTGCCAGCAGTGAATTCAGATCCGGGGACACTGAAGCTTTCTTT.

The chain combines TRBV27 with TRBJ1-4; tentative D call: TRBD1 (5 bases). The CDR3 is made up of 15 amino acids. CDR1 and CDR2 from the germline V gene are MNHEY and SMNVEV (reference sequence). The V and J ends lost 5 bases and 8 bases respectively, with 18 bases between them. CDR3 amino acids: CASSLPGLGHEKLFF. The CDR3 nucleotides are TGTGCCAGCAGTCTACCAGGGTTGGGGCACGAAAAACTGTTTTTT.

The chain recombines TRBV15 with TRBJ2-1; a weak D match, TRBD2 (7 bases). Trimming took 0 bases from V and 0 from J, leaving 18 bases between them. The CDR3 runs 19 residues. Germline V lookup: CDR1 LNHNV, CDR2 YYDKDF (reference sequence). The CDR3 region has the DNA TGTGCCACCAGCAGAGATCGGGGGGCAGGGCGTACCTCCTACAATGAGCAGTTCTTC. It is translated as CATSRDRGAGRTSYNEQFF.

This clone was counted a single time. V and J are TRBV18 and TRBJ1-2; D unclear. The CDR3 is 13 amino acids. V lost 2 bases, J lost 1 base, and 5 bases lay in between. The germline V gene encodes CDR1 KGHSH and CDR2 LQKENI. DNA of the CDR3: TGTGCCAGCTCACCAAGAGATAACTATGGCTACACCTTC. Protein sequence: CASSPRDNYGYTF.

The V call is TRBV7-2, the J call TRBJ1-1; 7 bases are shared with TRBD1. Germline CDR1 SGHTA, CDR2 FQGNSA. Trimming at V came to 3 bases and at J to 7 bases, leaving 8 bases not matched to a gene. This CDR3 region has 14 residues. CDR3 sequence: CASSLSINRGEAFF. The CDR3 coding sequence is TGTGCCAGCAGCTTGTCGATTAACAGGGGTGAAGCTTTCTTT. Full variable domain (remainder filled in from reference TRBV7-2 and TRBJ1-1): GAGVSQSPSNKVTEKGKDVELRCDPISGHTALYWYRQSLGQGLEFLIYFQGNSAPDKSGLPSDRFSAERTGGSVSTLTIQRTQQEDSAVYLCASSLSINRGEAFFGQGTRLTVV.

The chain is built from TRBV4-2 and TRBJ1-2; D possibly corresponds to TRBD1 (6 bases). V was pared by 0 bases and J by 6 bases, with 17 bases between. Germline lookup yields CDR1 LGHNA and CDR2 YNFKEQ. The CDR3 consists of 16 residues. This chain's CDR3 is CASSQDLTGGRDGYTF. The CDR3 coding sequence is TGTGCCAGCAGCCAAGATCTGACAGGCGGACGGGATGGCTACACCTTC.

The chain combines TRBV4-3 with TRBJ1-1; D is undetermined. Germline V gives CDR1 LGHNA, CDR2 YSLEER. Between the trimmed V and J ends, which lost 1 base and 2 bases, there was a span of 8 bases. The CDR3 spans 14 residues. The DNA of the CDR3 is TGCGCCAGCAGCCAAGCCAGACAAAACACTGAAGCTTTCTTT. Protein: CASSQARQNTEAFF.

This chain connects TRBV7-6 to TRBJ1-3, with unresolved D. V lost 3 bases to trimming and J lost 0 bases, with 9 bases between them. The CDR3 loop spans 15 amino acids. Germline V gene sequence: CDR1 SGHVS, CDR2 FNYEAQ. The CDR3 here is CASSFGQHSGNTIYF. CDR3 nucleotide sequence: TGTGCCAGCAGCTTTGGGCAGCACTCTGGAAACACCATATATTTT.

A few counts support this clone. This chain links TRBV5-1 with TRBJ1-2, with 8 bases matching TRBD1. The CDR3 extends over 13 amino acids. CDR1 and CDR2 (germline): SGHRS, YFSETQ. With V trimmed by 4 bases and J by 5 bases, 4 bases remained unmatched. The CDR3 bases are TGCGCCAGCAGCGCGACAGGGGTGTATGGCTACACCTTC. Amino acid sequence: CASSATGVYGYTF. Supplemented by reference TRBV5-1 and TRBJ1-2, the full variable domain reads KAGVTQTPRYLIKTRGQQVTLSCSPISGHRSVSWYQQTPGQGLQFLFEYFSETQRNKGNFPGRFSGRQFSNSRSEMNVSTLELGDSALYLCASSATGVYGYTFGSGTRLTVV.

The chain has TRBV24-1 and TRBJ2-5; 12 bases align to TRBD1. CDR1 and CDR2 from the germline V gene are KGHDR and SFDVKD. V shed 9 bases and J 5 bases; nucleotides not matched to a gene: 3. CDR3 length: 13 residues. The CDR3 reads CATGTGGEETQYF. CDR3 nucleotides: TGTGCCACCGGGACAGGGGGCGAGGAGACCCAGTACTTC.

This chain connects TRBV6-5 to TRBJ2-5; 7 positions agree with TRBD1. The V and J ends lost 7 bases and 3 bases, in that order; junction bases with no gene match: 5. CDR3 length equals 13 residues. CDR1 and CDR2 from the germline V gene are MNHEY and SVGAGI. Written as DNA, the CDR3 is TGTGCCAGCACGATGACAGGGAAAGAGACCCAGTACTTC. Translated, it gives CASTMTGKETQYF.

The chain combines TRBV19 with TRBJ2-3, with D tentatively TRBD2 (6 bases). Germline values: CDR1 LNHDA, CDR2 SQIVND (reference sequence). The CDR3 consists of 14 residues. The V and J ends lost 3 bases and 3 bases respectively, with 10 bases between them. CDR3 protein: CASSIGGTTDTQYF. The CDR3 DNA is TGTGCCAGTAGTATTGGGGGGACGACAGATACGCAGTATTTT.

The chain is built from TRBV4-1 and TRBJ1-4; 7 nucleotides align to TRBD1. This CDR3 has 15 amino acids. Germline V lookup: CDR1 MGHRA, CDR2 YSYEKL. Losses at the gene ends were 9 bases for V and 5 bases for J; bases not matched to a gene: 12. CDR3 amino acids: CASHRSTGRNEKLFF. The DNA of the CDR3 is TGCGCCAGTCATCGTTCGACAGGGAGGAATGAAAAACTGTTTTTT.

J is TRBJ2-2 and V is TRBV28; TRBD2 is a possible D gene (6 bases). The CDR3 is made up of 14 amino acids. Germline V gene sequence: CDR1 MDHEN, CDR2 SYDVKM. V shed 9 bases and J shed 0 bases, with 11 bases lying between them. This CDR3 reads CASRWGANTGELFF. CDR3 in DNA: TGTGCCAGTCGATGGGGGGCGAACACCGGGGAGCTGTTTTTT.

This chain connects TRBV5-8 to TRBJ1-5; 7 bases align to TRBD1. Unmatched junction bases numbered 9, after V lost 4 bases and J lost 5 bases. The length of the CDR3 is 15 residues. Germline lookup yields CDR1 SGHTS and CDR2 YDEGEE. DNA of the CDR3: TGTGCCAGCAGCGTCACCGACAGGGTTTATCAGCCCCAGCATTTT. Translated, it gives CASSVTDRVYQPQHF. Combining the CDR3 with reference TRBV5-8 and TRBJ1-5 gives the whole variable domain EAGVTQSPTHLIKTRGQQATLRCSPISGHTSVYWYQQALGLGLQFLLWYDEGEERNRGNFPPRFSGRQFPNYSSELNVNALELEDSALYLCASSVTDRVYQPQHFGDGTRLSIL.